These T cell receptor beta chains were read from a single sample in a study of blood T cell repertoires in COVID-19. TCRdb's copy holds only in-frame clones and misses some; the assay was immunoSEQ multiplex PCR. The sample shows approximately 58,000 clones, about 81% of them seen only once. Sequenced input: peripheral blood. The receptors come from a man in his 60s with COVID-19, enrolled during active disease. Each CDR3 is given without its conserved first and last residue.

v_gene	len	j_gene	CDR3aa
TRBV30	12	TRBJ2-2	AWSRTGAAGELF
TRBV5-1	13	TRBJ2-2	ASSLAGKDTGELF
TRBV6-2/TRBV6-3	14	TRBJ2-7	ASSYSLVPYDYEQY
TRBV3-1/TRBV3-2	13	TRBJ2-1	ASSPGTGGGDEQF
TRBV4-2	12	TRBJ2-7	ASSQSGASYEQY
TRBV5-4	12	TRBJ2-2	ASSLLLDTGELF
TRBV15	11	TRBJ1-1	ATSRDQVTEAF
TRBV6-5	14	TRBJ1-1	ASSYQLTGLNTEAF
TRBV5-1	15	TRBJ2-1	ASSSGAAGGGINEQF
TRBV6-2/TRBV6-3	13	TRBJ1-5	ASSYAFASNQPQH
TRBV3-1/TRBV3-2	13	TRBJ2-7	ASSQDRTGTYEQY
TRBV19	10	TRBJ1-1	ASKSRTGEAF
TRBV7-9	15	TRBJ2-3	ASSGLAGGLSHDTQY
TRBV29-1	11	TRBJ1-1	SGVEGVGTEAF
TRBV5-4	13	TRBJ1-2	ASSPNRGINYGYT
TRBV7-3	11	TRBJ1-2	ASSLVGLEGYT
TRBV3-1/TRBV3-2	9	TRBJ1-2	ASSQVEHYT
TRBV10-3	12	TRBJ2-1	AISGDGRSGEQF
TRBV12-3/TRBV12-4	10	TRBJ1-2	ATHGRNYGYT
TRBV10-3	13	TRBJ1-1	AISESRQRLPEAF
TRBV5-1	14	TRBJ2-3	ASIPLGQGPADTQY
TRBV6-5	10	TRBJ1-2	ASTPGQGGYT
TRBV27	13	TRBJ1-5	ASSPGQFGNQPQH
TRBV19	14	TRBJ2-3	ASSLSPTKSTDTQY
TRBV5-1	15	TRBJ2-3	ASSQNPPGGVADTQY
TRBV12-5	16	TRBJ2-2	ASGLTTGWGQSTGELF
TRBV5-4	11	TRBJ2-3	ASSLDNRDTQY
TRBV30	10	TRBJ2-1	AWSRTSGSQF
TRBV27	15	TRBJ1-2	ASSPGLGQDVYYGYT
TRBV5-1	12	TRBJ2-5	ASSPEDRGKTQY
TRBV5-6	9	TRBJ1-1	ASSLDSEAF
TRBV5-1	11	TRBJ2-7	ASSSGGAHEQY
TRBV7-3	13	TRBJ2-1	ASSSGIGRVDEQF
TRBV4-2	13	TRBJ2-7	ASSQTPDSSYEQY
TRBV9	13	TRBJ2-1	ASSVPEGGSNEQF
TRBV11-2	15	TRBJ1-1	ASSFSTTAKGDPEAF
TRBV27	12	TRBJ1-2	ASSLSAGRRDYT
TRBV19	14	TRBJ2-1	ASSFSGRLGGDEQF
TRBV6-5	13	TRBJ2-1	ASIATSGGYNEQF
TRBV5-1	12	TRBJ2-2	ASQSDTYTGELF
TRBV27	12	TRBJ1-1	ASRRDRGYTEAF
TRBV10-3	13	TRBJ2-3	AISGRRDSTDTQY
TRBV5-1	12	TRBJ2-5	ASSFGDYQETQY
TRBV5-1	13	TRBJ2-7	ASSPQREILNEQY
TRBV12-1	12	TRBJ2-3	ASSSPSPGQPPY
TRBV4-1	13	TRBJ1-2	ASSQDGQGRGGYT
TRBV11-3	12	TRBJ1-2	ASSRADRAGGYT
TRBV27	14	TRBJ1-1	ASSRTETEVNTEAF
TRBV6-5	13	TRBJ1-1	ASSSPAGANTEAF
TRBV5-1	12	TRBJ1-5	ASSPGQPNQPQH
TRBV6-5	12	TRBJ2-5	ASSSRQGLETQY
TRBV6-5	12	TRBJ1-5	ASSARQLNQPQH
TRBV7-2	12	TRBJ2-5	ASSYWTGQETQY
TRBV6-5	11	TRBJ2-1	ASRSLADNEQF
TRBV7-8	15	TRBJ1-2	ASSLAPGQGFRYGYT
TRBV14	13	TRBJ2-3	ASSPYGRGTDTQY
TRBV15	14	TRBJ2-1	ATSDPTSGSGYEQF
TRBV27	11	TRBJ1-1	ASSSRDRVSAF
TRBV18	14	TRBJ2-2	ASSPPARGPTGELF
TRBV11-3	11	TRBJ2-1	ASSLPVYNEQF